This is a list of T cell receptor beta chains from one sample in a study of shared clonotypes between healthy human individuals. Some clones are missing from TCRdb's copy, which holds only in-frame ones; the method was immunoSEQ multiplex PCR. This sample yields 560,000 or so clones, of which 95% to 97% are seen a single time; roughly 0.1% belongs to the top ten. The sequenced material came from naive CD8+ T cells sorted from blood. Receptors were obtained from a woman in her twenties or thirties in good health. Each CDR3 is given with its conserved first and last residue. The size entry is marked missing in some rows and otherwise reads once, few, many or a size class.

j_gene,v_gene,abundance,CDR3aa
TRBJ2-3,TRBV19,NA,CASSLVATSGASTDTQYF
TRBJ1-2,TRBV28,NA,CASSLEGSIYTF
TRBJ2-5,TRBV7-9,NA,CASSLDGRPVQYF
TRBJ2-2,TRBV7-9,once,CASSPPKGRGGNTGELFF
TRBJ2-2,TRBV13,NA,CASSTGLAGNTGELFF
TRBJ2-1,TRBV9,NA,CASSVASRDSYNEQFF
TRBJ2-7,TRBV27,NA,CASSLSGMIRSYEQYF
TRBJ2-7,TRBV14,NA,CASSQARGGYEQYF
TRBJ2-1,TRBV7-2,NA,CASSPTLVVGNEQFF
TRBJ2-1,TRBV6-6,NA,CASMPGNNEQFF
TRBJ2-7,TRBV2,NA,CASSEDRVIYEQYF
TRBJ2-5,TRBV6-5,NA,CASSYPGREETQYF
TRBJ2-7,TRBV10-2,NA,CATSEGLGSYEQYF
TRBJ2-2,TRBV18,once,CASSPGQNIFPGELFF
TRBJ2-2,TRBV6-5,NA,CASSYGSTGELFF
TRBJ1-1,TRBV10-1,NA,CASSESRVSGPEAFF
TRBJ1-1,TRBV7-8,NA,CASSLGFSGGSEAFF
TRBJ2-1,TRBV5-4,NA,CASSLDWGTYNEQFF
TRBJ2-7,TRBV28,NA,CATRQGRGYEQYF
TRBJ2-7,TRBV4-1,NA,CASSQVPGGGEQYF
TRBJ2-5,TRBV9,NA,CASSAGQGRETQYF
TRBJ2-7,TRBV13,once,CASSPGTGGYEQYF
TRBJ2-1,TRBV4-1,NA,CASSQERGYDEQFF